One and the same sample provided the 16 T cell receptor beta chains below, sequenced in a study of blood T cell repertoires in COVID-19. Libraries were prepared by immunoSEQ multiplex PCR; TCRdb keeps only in-frame clonotypes and omits some of them. Of more than 150,000 clones listed, roughly 90% are singletons. The sample was peripheral blood. The receptors derive from a man aged 45 to 65 with acute or convalescent COVID-19.

The genes are TRBV7-2 and TRBJ2-1; 7 bases align to TRBD2. The CDR3 extends over 16 amino acids. V shed 2 bases and J 1 base; nucleotides not matched to a gene: 5. CDR1 is SGHTA and CDR2 is FQGNSA in the germline V gene. This chain's CDR3 is CASSLTRGGSYNEQFF. For the CDR3, the DNA is TGTGCCAGCAGCTTAACTCGCGGGGGATCCTACAATGAGCAGTTCTTC.

The chain carries TRBV27 and TRBJ2-1; 8 nucleotides agree with TRBD1. This CDR3 is 13 amino acids long. The V gene's germline CDR1 is MNHEY and CDR2 SMNVEV (reference sequence). Trimming at V came to 4 bases and at J to 8 bases, leaving 4 bases not matched to a gene. In DNA form, the CDR3 reads TGTGCCAGCAGTTCGGGACAGGCCGATGAGCAGTTCTTC. This sequence encodes CASSSGQADEQFF.

The V call is TRBV7-9, the J call TRBJ2-3, with TRBD1 identical over 7 bases. The CDR3 is made up of 15 amino acids. The trim removed 6 bases at V and 5 bases at J, leaving 11 bases unmatched. CDR1 is SEHNR, CDR2 FQNEAQ, per germline (reference sequence). CDR3: CASSLQGQSGDTQYF. Written as DNA, the CDR3 is TGTGCCAGCAGTTTACAGGGACAGTCGGGAGATACGCAGTATTTT.

This chain uses TRBV3-1 (or the pseudogene TRBV3-2) with TRBJ1-6, with D uncertain. V shed 2 bases and J shed 7 bases, with 6 bases lying between them. CDR3 length equals 13 residues. CDR1 and CDR2 (germline): LGHDT, YNNKEL (reference sequence). This CDR3 reads CASSQFVNSPLHF. CDR3 bases: TGTGCCAGCAGCCAATTCGTAAATTCACCCCTCCACTTT.

The rearrangement uses TRBV2 and TRBJ1-6; no firm D call. With 4 bases removed from V and 9 bases from J, the gap between germline ends came to 10 bases. This CDR3 spans 13 amino acids. Germline CDR1 reads SNHLY; CDR2 reads FYNNEI. The DNA for the CDR3 is TGTGCCAGCAGTGGTAGGGAGGGTTCACCCCTCCACTTT. Translated, it gives CASSGREGSPLHF.

This clone appeared a few times. V usage is TRBV10-3 and J usage is TRBJ1-2, with no clear D. The ends were cut back, 3 bases at V and 7 bases at J, with 6 bases in the middle. CDR1 ENHRY and CDR2 SYGVKD come from the germline V gene. This CDR3 has 11 amino acids. CDR3 DNA sequence: TGTGCCATCAGTGATGGCTCTGGCTACACCTTC. It translates to CAISDGSGYTF.

The genes are TRBV7-9 and TRBJ1-2, with 8 bases matching TRBD1. Germline V gives CDR1 SEHNR, CDR2 FQNEAQ (reference sequence). The ends lost 2 bases at V and 6 bases at J; junction bases unmatched: 8. This CDR3 spans 15 amino acids. As DNA, the CDR3 is TGTGCCAGCAGCTTACTCTCCGGACAGGGCAATGGCTACACCTTC. It encodes CASSLLSGQGNGYTF.

The chain combines TRBV6-6 with TRBJ1-5, with D perhaps matching TRBD1 (5 bases). The CDR3 covers 15 residues. Germline V gene data show CDR1 as MNHNY and CDR2 as SVGAGI (reference sequence). Trimming left V 2 bases short and J 2 bases short, with 10 bases between. The DNA for the CDR3 is TGTGCCAGCAGTTACGACTCCAGGGGCAATCAGCCCCAGCATTTT. This encodes CASSYDSRGNQPQHF.

The rearrangement links TRBV5-1 to TRBJ2-1, with 16 nucleotides matching TRBD2. The CDR3 length is 16 residues. Germline-derived CDR1 and CDR2 are SGHRS and YFSETQ. V was clipped by 4 bases and J by 9 bases; unmatched bases: 7. CDR3 nucleotide sequence: TGCGCCAGCAGCCTAGGGACTAGCGGGAGGGAGGGTGAGCAGTTCTTC. Encoded protein: CASSLGTSGREGEQFF.

The chain employs TRBV5-1 and TRBJ1-3; TRBD1 matches 9 bases. CDR1 is SGHRS and CDR2 is YFSETQ in the germline V gene. V lost 4 bases and J lost 3; bases outside the gene matches: 8. The CDR3 is 16 amino acids. In nucleotides, the CDR3 is TGCGCCAGCAGCCCCTCGACAGGGGGACGTGGAAACACCATATATTTT. Protein sequence: CASSPSTGGRGNTIYF. Drawing the rest from reference TRBV5-1 and TRBJ1-3, the complete variable domain is KAGVTQTPRYLIKTRGQQVTLSCSPISGHRSVSWYQQTPGQGLQFLFEYFSETQRNKGNFPGRFSGRQFSNSRSEMNVSTLELGDSALYLCASSPSTGGRGNTIYFGEGSWLTVV.

The V and J genes are TRBV27 and TRBJ1-6; maybe TRBD1 (6 bases). Germline V CDR1 and CDR2: MNHEY, SMNVEV (reference sequence). This CDR3 has 15 amino acids. V dropped 6 bases and J dropped 7 bases, with 16 bases sitting between them. The CDR3 nucleotides read TGTGCCAGCAGACGGCCGTCAGGGGACAATTCACCCCTCCACTTT. It encodes CASRRPSGDNSPLHF.

The chain has TRBV6-2 or TRBV6-3 and TRBJ2-3; perhaps TRBD1 as D (5 bases). The germline V and J ends were trimmed by 0 bases and 1 base, with 11 bases remaining between them. CDR1 is MNHEY, CDR2 SVGEGT, per germline. The CDR3 sequence is 16 residues long. The CDR3 region is CASSYSRWGGTDTQYF. The CDR3 DNA follows: TGTGCCAGCAGTTACTCAAGATGGGGCGGCACAGATACGCAGTATTTT.

This clone turned up a few times. This rearrangement joins TRBV30 to TRBJ1-1; D is perhaps TRBD1 (5 bases). The CDR3 loop spans 15 amino acids. Germline CDR1 and CDR2: GTSNPN and SVGIG (reference sequence). The V gene lost 3 bases and the J gene lost 0 bases, with 14 bases spanning the gap. DNA of the CDR3: TGTGCCTGGAGGGGAGGCGGGGCCATGAACACTGAAGCTTTCTTT. Translation gives CAWRGGGAMNTEAFF.

V gene TRBV7-9 combines with J gene TRBJ2-5; 7 nucleotides align to TRBD2. This CDR3 is 14 amino acids long. The V gene end was trimmed by 4 bases and the J gene end by 0 bases; junction bases not matched to a gene: 2. CDR1 is SEHNR and CDR2 is FQNEAQ in the germline V gene (reference sequence). The CDR3 nucleotides are TGTGCCAGCAGCTGGGGGGGTAACCAAGAGACCCAGTACTTC. Its translation is CASSWGGNQETQYF.

The genes are TRBV10-1 and TRBJ2-7, with D tentatively TRBD2 (6 bases). The germline V gene has CDR1 WNHNN and CDR2 SYGVQD (reference sequence). The CDR3 extends over 13 amino acids. Deletions cut 7 bases from V and 5 bases from J, with 15 bases between. The CDR3 DNA reads as TGCGCCAGCATCTGTGGAGGGCTGAACGAGCAGTACGTC. Its translation is CASICGGLNEQYV.

J is TRBJ2-7 and V is TRBV9; D unclear. The CDR3 consists of 15 residues. V shed 0 bases and J shed 3 bases, with 13 bases lying between them. Per germline, CDR1 SGDLS and CDR2 YYNGEE. The CDR3 DNA follows: TGTGCCAGCAGCGTAGGAGGCAGTCCCTACTACGAGCAGTACTTC. Protein: CASSVGGSPYYEQYF.